Listed below are T cell receptor beta chains from one sample, sequenced in a study of cytomegalovirus exposure and HLA in healthy donors. TCRdb keeps only in-frame clones here, not all; method: immunoSEQ multiplex PCR. The sample yields approximately 120,000 clones, 81% seen once. The material sequenced was PBMCs. The receptors derive from a man between 18 and 35 years old in good health and CMV-seronegative. Both conserved end residues are part of each CDR3. D genes are given only for firm matches. Rows give clone size only sometimes, using once, few, many, or a class for an expanded clone.

CDR3aa: CASSAGQGAPFQQYF
CDR3nt: TGTGCCAGCAGCGCCGGACAGGGGGCCCCATTCCAGCAGTACTTC
j_gene: TRBJ2-7
v_gene: TRBV7-2
abundance: NA
d_gene: TRBD1

CDR3aa: CASSPDRGERETQYF
CDR3nt: TGTGCCAGTAGCCCGGACAGGGGGGAGCGAGAGACCCAGTACTTC
j_gene: TRBJ2-5
v_gene: TRBV19
abundance: NA
d_gene: TRBD1

CDR3aa: CASSFGSTGNTEAFF
CDR3nt: TGTGCCAGCAGCTTTGGGTCTACAGGTAACACTGAAGCTTTCTTT
j_gene: TRBJ1-1
v_gene: TRBV13
abundance: NA
d_gene: NA

CDR3aa: CASSVGGGGSYNEQFF
CDR3nt: TGTGCCAGCAGCGTAGGAGGCGGGGGGAGCTACAATGAGCAGTTCTTC
j_gene: TRBJ2-1
v_gene: TRBV9
abundance: NA
d_gene: TRBD2

CDR3aa: CAISDTGQGNTEAFF
CDR3nt: TGTGCCATCAGTGACACAGGACAGGGAAACACTGAAGCTTTCTTT
j_gene: TRBJ1-1
v_gene: TRBV10-3
abundance: NA
d_gene: TRBD1

CDR3aa: CASSLGQGRSNEQFF
CDR3nt: TGTGCCAGCAGCTTAGGACAGGGAAGGTCCAATGAGCAGTTCTTC
j_gene: TRBJ2-1
v_gene: TRBV7-3
abundance: NA
d_gene: TRBD1

CDR3aa: CASSLINSPLHF
CDR3nt: TGTGCCAGCAGCTTGATAAATTCACCCCTCCACTTT
j_gene: TRBJ1-6
v_gene: TRBV5-6
abundance: NA
d_gene: NA

CDR3aa: CASSIIEGNTEAFF
CDR3nt: TGTGCCAGTAGTATAATTGAGGGGAACACTGAAGCTTTCTTT
j_gene: TRBJ1-1
v_gene: TRBV19
abundance: NA
d_gene: NA

CDR3aa: CASRSGLAGEQFF
CDR3nt: TGTGCCAGCAGAAGCGGACTAGCTGGAGAGCAGTTCTTC
j_gene: TRBJ2-1
v_gene: TRBV7-2
abundance: NA
d_gene: TRBD2

CDR3aa: CASSIDLDYGNTEAFF
CDR3nt: TGTGCCAGTAGTATAGACCTGGACTACGGGAACACTGAAGCTTTCTTT
j_gene: TRBJ1-1
v_gene: TRBV19
abundance: NA
d_gene: NA

CDR3aa: CASSSPGRVLSNYGYTF
CDR3nt: TGTGCCAGCAGCAGCCCCGGTCGGGTACTCTCTAACTATGGCTACACCTTC
j_gene: TRBJ1-2
v_gene: TRBV7-9
abundance: NA
d_gene: NA

CDR3aa: CASSLTGEQFF
CDR3nt: TGTGCCAGCAGCTTGACAGGTGAGCAGTTCTTC
j_gene: TRBJ2-1
v_gene: TRBV5-6
abundance: NA
d_gene: NA

CDR3aa: CASSHRGAYEQYF
CDR3nt: TGTGCCAGCAGCCATCGGGGGGCCTACGAGCAGTACTTC
j_gene: TRBJ2-7
v_gene: TRBV14
abundance: NA
d_gene: TRBD2

CDR3aa: CASSASTGVLSGYTF
CDR3nt: TGTGCCAGCAGTGCCTCGACAGGGGTCCTATCTGGCTACACCTTC
j_gene: TRBJ1-2
v_gene: TRBV6-1
abundance: few
d_gene: TRBD1

CDR3aa: CASSYGTGGIEAFF
CDR3nt: TGTGCCAGCAGCTACGGGACAGGGGGCATTGAAGCTTTCTTT
j_gene: TRBJ1-1
v_gene: TRBV11-2
abundance: once
d_gene: TRBD1

CDR3aa: CASSLYGGKGRQPQHF
CDR3nt: TGTGCCAGCAGTTTATATGGGGGGAAGGGCCGGCAGCCCCAGCATTTT
j_gene: TRBJ1-5
v_gene: TRBV27
abundance: NA
d_gene: NA

CDR3aa: CASSPAGQGNPNEQYF
CDR3nt: TGTGCCAGCAGCCCCGCGGGACAGGGGAACCCCAACGAGCAGTACTTC
j_gene: TRBJ2-7
v_gene: TRBV13
abundance: NA
d_gene: TRBD1

CDR3aa: CATSRDRVSYEQYF
CDR3nt: TGTGCCACCAGCAGAGATCGGGTCTCCTACGAGCAGTACTTC
j_gene: TRBJ2-7
v_gene: TRBV15
abundance: NA
d_gene: NA

CDR3aa: CASSGDRGNTIYF
CDR3nt: TGCGCCAGCAGCGGAGACCGTGGAAACACCATATATTTT
j_gene: TRBJ1-3
v_gene: TRBV5-1
abundance: once
d_gene: NA

CDR3aa: CASSLEGAQGNTIYF
CDR3nt: TGTGCCAGCAGCTTAGAGGGGGCGCAAGGAAACACCATATATTTT
j_gene: TRBJ1-3
v_gene: TRBV7-9
abundance: NA
d_gene: TRBD1

CDR3aa: CASSSGLAGYNEQFF
CDR3nt: TGTGCCAGCAGCTCGGGACTAGCGGGGTACAATGAGCAGTTCTTC
j_gene: TRBJ2-1
v_gene: TRBV5-4
abundance: few
d_gene: TRBD2

CDR3aa: CAISQTSSQETQYF
CDR3nt: TGTGCCATCAGCCAGACAAGCAGCCAAGAGACCCAGTACTTC
j_gene: TRBJ2-5
v_gene: TRBV10-3
abundance: NA
d_gene: NA

CDR3aa: CASRDRGNQPQHF
CDR3nt: TGTGCCAGCAGAGACAGGGGGAATCAGCCCCAGCATTTT
j_gene: TRBJ1-5
v_gene: TRBV2
abundance: NA
d_gene: TRBD1

CDR3aa: CASSLKRGTEAFF
CDR3nt: TGCGCCAGCAGCTTGAAGCGGGGCACTGAAGCTTTCTTT
j_gene: TRBJ1-1
v_gene: TRBV5-1
abundance: NA
d_gene: NA

CDR3aa: CASSYSGTGTSETQYF
CDR3nt: TGTGCCAGCAGTTACTCGGGCACAGGGACGTCGGAGACCCAGTACTTC
j_gene: TRBJ2-5
v_gene: TRBV6-5
abundance: NA
d_gene: NA

CDR3aa: CASSLVRGGDTQYF
CDR3nt: TGTGCCAGCAGCTTGGTACGGGGGGGGGATACGCAGTATTTT
j_gene: TRBJ2-3
v_gene: TRBV5-6
abundance: NA
d_gene: TRBD2

CDR3aa: CASRKPTSSYNEQFF
CDR3nt: TGTGCCAGCAGGAAGCCCACTAGCTCCTACAATGAGCAGTTCTTC
j_gene: TRBJ2-1
v_gene: TRBV5-6
abundance: NA
d_gene: NA

CDR3aa: CASSLDGRVNYGYTF
CDR3nt: TGTGCCAGCAGCTTAGATGGCAGGGTTAACTATGGCTACACCTTC
j_gene: TRBJ1-2
v_gene: TRBV11-2
abundance: once
d_gene: NA

CDR3aa: CASSLPPPGGTYEQYF
CDR3nt: TGTGCCAGCTCCCTTCCACCTCCAGGGGGGACCTACGAGCAGTACTTC
j_gene: TRBJ2-7
v_gene: TRBV18
abundance: NA
d_gene: NA

CDR3aa: CASSPSLDRGSGNTIYF
CDR3nt: TGTGCCAGCAGCCCATCCCTGGACAGGGGCTCTGGAAACACCATATATTTT
j_gene: TRBJ1-3
v_gene: TRBV11-2
abundance: NA
d_gene: TRBD1

CDR3aa: CASSVRSSGELFF
CDR3nt: TGTGCCAGCAGCGTCAGATCTAGCGGGGAGCTGTTTTTT
j_gene: TRBJ2-2
v_gene: TRBV9
abundance: NA
d_gene: NA

CDR3aa: CASSPRGDTEAFF
CDR3nt: TGTGCCAGCTCACCCCGGGGGGACACTGAAGCTTTCTTT
j_gene: TRBJ1-1
v_gene: TRBV18
abundance: once
d_gene: NA

CDR3aa: CAISESLTGINSYEQYF
CDR3nt: TGTGCCATCAGTGAGTCATTGACAGGTATTAACTCCTACGAGCAGTACTTC
j_gene: TRBJ2-7
v_gene: TRBV10-3
abundance: NA
d_gene: NA